The 18 T cell receptor beta chains reported below all come from one sample, sequenced in a study of cytomegalovirus exposure and HLA in healthy donors. With 60 Vbeta and 13 Jbeta primers, the PCR was carried out. The assay was immunoSEQ multiplex PCR, and TCRdb's table has in-frame clones only and misses some. The sample includes roughly 180,000 clones, 75% of them seen just once. The sample was PBMCs. Every receptor here comes from a female donor in good health and CMV-seronegative.

This rearrangement joins TRBV19 to TRBJ2-1; possibly TRBD2 for D (7 bases). This CDR3 has 14 amino acids. Trimming shortened V by 4 bases and J by 8 bases, and 15 bases separated the two germline ends. Germline V lookup: CDR1 LNHDA, CDR2 SQIVND (reference sequence). CDR3 loop: CASSTWGEGDEQFF. CDR3 bases: TGTGCCAGTAGTACCTGGGGGGAGGGGGATGAGCAGTTCTTC. The whole variable domain, remainder taken from reference TRBV19 and TRBJ2-1, is DGGITQSPKYLFRKEGQNVTLSCEQNLNHDAMYWYRQDPGQGLRLIYYSQIVNDFQKGDIAEGYSVSREKKESFPLTVTSAQKNPTAFYLCASSTWGEGDEQFFGPGTRLTVL.

This clone has more than one count but fewer than ten. The gene calls are TRBV14 and TRBJ2-1; 8 bases are a match to TRBD2. CDR1 and CDR2 from the germline V gene are SGHDN and FVKESK. The CDR3 extends over 15 amino acids. After removal of 4 bases from V and 6 bases from J, the junction contained 8 bases not matched to a gene. The CDR3 DNA reads TGTGCCAGCAGCCCTAGACTAGCGACCTCCAATGAGCAGTTCTTC. It specifies CASSPRLATSNEQFF.

This clone was counted a single time. The chain has TRBV27 and TRBJ2-7; no reliable D call. Germline values: CDR1 MNHEY, CDR2 SMNVEV (reference sequence). With 2 bases removed from V and 2 bases from J, the gap between germline ends came to 22 bases. CDR3 length: 18 residues. The CDR3 here is CASSLRHQSQAIPYEQYF. CDR3 nucleotides: TGTGCCAGCAGTTTACGCCACCAAAGTCAGGCGATTCCCTACGAGCAGTACTTC.

The CDR3 DNA reads as TGTGCCAGCAGCTCGCGTAGCGGGAGGGTGCGGGAGACCCAGTACTTC. Protein sequence: CASSSRSGRVRETQYF. V is TRBV11-1 and J is TRBJ2-5; the match to TRBD2 covers 11 bases. This CDR3 has 16 amino acids. Germline V CDR1 and CDR2: SGHAT, FQDESV (reference sequence). Trimming removed 4 bases from V and 5 bases from J; junction bases left unmatched: 9.

The rearrangement links TRBV19 to TRBJ1-2, with D perhaps matching TRBD1 (6 bases). Trimming pared 9 bases from V and 0 bases from J, leaving 14 bases between. The CDR3 totals 14 residues. CDR1 is LNHDA, CDR2 SQIVND, per germline (reference sequence). The CDR3 protein is CASIQGPSNYGYTF. The CDR3 DNA is TGTGCCAGCATACAGGGTCCTTCTAACTATGGCTACACCTTC. Based on the CDR3 plus reference TRBV19 and TRBJ1-2, the full variable domain is DGGITQSPKYLFRKEGQNVTLSCEQNLNHDAMYWYRQDPGQGLRLIYYSQIVNDFQKGDIAEGYSVSREKKESFPLTVTSAQKNPTAFYLCASIQGPSNYGYTFGSGTRLTVV.

This clone was seen a handful of times. This chain's CDR3 is CASSLSGDTQYF. In DNA form, the CDR3 reads TGTGCCAGCAGCCTAAGCGGGGATACGCAGTATTTT. The chain couples TRBV7-3 to TRBJ2-3; a weak D match, TRBD2 (6 bases). V was trimmed by 5 bases and J by 6 bases, leaving 9 bases between them. This CDR3 has 12 amino acids. CDR1 is SGHTA and CDR2 is FQGTGA in the germline V gene.

The CDR3: CASSRGLAGGPPHNEQFF. The CDR3 DNA sequence: TGTGCCAGCAGCCGCGGACTAGCGGGAGGGCCCCCACACAATGAGCAGTTCTTC. This chain links TRBV14 with TRBJ2-1, with 15 bases lining up with TRBD2. With V trimmed by 4 bases and J by 5 bases, 9 bases remained unmatched. The CDR3 sequence is 18 residues long. The V gene's germline CDR1 is SGHDN and CDR2 FVKESK.

Notes on this clone: This CDR3 is also generated by other DNA sequences in the sample. The chain recombines TRBV6-6 with TRBJ2-7; 7 nucleotides agree with TRBD1. The germline CDR1 and CDR2 sequences are MNHNY and SVGAGI (reference sequence). CDR3 size: 12 residues. After removal of 6 bases from V and 3 bases from J, the junction contained 2 bases not matched to a gene. CDR3 sequence (DNA): TGTGCCAGCAGCCGGGACAGCTACGAGCAGTACTTC. Translation: CASSRDSYEQYF.

This clone showed up just once. As DNA, the CDR3 is TGCGCCAGCAGCCGCGCGACAGGGGGCGTGACAGATACGCAGTATTTT. The encoded protein is CASSRATGGVTDTQYF. The chain employs TRBV5-1 and TRBJ2-3; 10 bases fit TRBD1. CDR3 length: 16 amino acids. V shed 4 bases, J shed 3 bases, and the junction held 8 bases outside the gene matches. CDR1 SGHRS and CDR2 YFSETQ come from the germline V gene.

The chain combines TRBV4-2 with TRBJ2-7; 9 bases align to TRBD1. Germline V gene sequence: CDR1 LGHNA, CDR2 YNFKEQ. This CDR3 is built from 17 residues. V lost 2 bases, J lost 5 bases, and 13 bases stayed unmatched. DNA for the CDR3: TGTGCCAGCAGCCAAAGGGAGACCGGGACAGGGAACCACGAGCAGTACTTC. It is translated as CASSQRETGTGNHEQYF.

The CDR3 protein is CASSLGRVGQETQYF. The CDR3 bases are TGTGCCAGCAGCTTAGGGCGGGTGGGCCAAGAGACCCAGTACTTC. V and J are TRBV7-9 and TRBJ2-5, with D possibly being TRBD2 (5 bases). The length of the CDR3 is 15 residues. The V end lost 1 base, the J end lost 1 base, and 10 bases lay between the germline ends. Germline values: CDR1 SEHNR, CDR2 FQNEAQ (reference sequence).

The V call is TRBV7-2, the J call TRBJ2-7; 9 nucleotides align to TRBD1. V lost 7 bases and J lost 5; bases outside the gene matches: 15. The CDR3 length is 16 residues. Germline V gene lookup returns CDR1 SGHTA and CDR2 FQGNSA. For the CDR3, the DNA is TGTGCCAGCACCCCCAAGGGAGGGACAGGGTTCCACGAGCAGTACTTC. It codes for CASTPKGGTGFHEQYF. The whole variable domain, filled in from reference TRBV7-2 and TRBJ2-7, reads GAGVSQSPSNKVTEKGKDVELRCDPISGHTALYWYRQSLGQGLEFLIYFQGNSAPDKSGLPSDRFSAERTGGSVSTLTIQRTQQEDSAVYLCASTPKGGTGFHEQYFGPGTRLTVT.

This sequence joins TRBV7-9 and TRBJ1-5; the D gene is possibly TRBD1 (6 bases). The CDR3 runs to 14 residues. Trimming stripped 3 bases from V and 4 bases from J, with 10 bases between. Per the germline V gene, CDR1 is SEHNR and CDR2 is FQNEAQ (reference sequence). This CDR3 is CASSFTGKNQPQHF. CDR3 nucleotides: TGTGCCAGCAGCTTTACAGGGAAAAATCAGCCCCAGCATTTT.

The chain uses TRBV5-1 and TRBJ2-3, with a tentative D call TRBD2 (5 bases). The CDR3 is 14 amino acids. Germline V gene data show CDR1 as SGHRS and CDR2 as YFSETQ. V lost 5 bases, J lost 1 base, and 11 bases lay in between. CDR3 region: CASRERFGTDTQYF. In DNA, the CDR3 is TGCGCCAGCAGAGAGCGGTTTGGCACAGATACGCAGTATTTT.

The gene calls are TRBV11-2 and TRBJ1-1, with D possibly being TRBD1 (6 bases). Trimming shortened V by 1 base and J by 1 base, and 13 bases separated the two germline ends. Germline loops: CDR1 SGHAT, CDR2 FQNNGV. There are 16 residues in the CDR3. The CDR3 DNA is TGTGCCAGCAGCTTAGTCGTTGACAGGTCGAACACTGAAGCTTTCTTT. Translated: CASSLVVDRSNTEAFF.

The chain is built from TRBV4-2 and TRBJ2-1, with 9 bases identical to TRBD2. This CDR3 has 16 residues. The germline V gene encodes CDR1 LGHNA and CDR2 YNFKEQ. V lost 0 bases and J lost 4; bases outside the gene matches: 4. CDR3 residues: CASSQDRREGYNEQFF. CDR3 nucleotides: TGTGCCAGCAGCCAAGATCGGCGGGAGGGTTACAATGAGCAGTTCTTC.

The rearrangement joins TRBV4-1 to TRBJ1-4; 9 bases match TRBD1. CDR3 length: 15 amino acids. Germline-derived CDR1 and CDR2 are MGHRA and YSYEKL. V gave up 3 bases and J gave up 5 bases; unmatched junction bases: 4. CDR3 protein: CASSHDGTGNEKLFF. CDR3 bases: TGCGCCAGCAGCCACGACGGGACAGGGAATGAAAAACTGTTTTTT.

The CDR3 protein is CASSQVLQGFPDTQYF. The CDR3 bases are TGTGCCAGCAGCCAAGTACTACAGGGTTTCCCAGATACGCAGTATTTT. This chain links TRBV14 with TRBJ2-3, with D maybe TRBD1 (6 bases). Trimming pared 1 base from V and 4 bases from J, leaving 15 bases between. Germline V CDR1 and CDR2: SGHDN, FVKESK. The CDR3 sequence is 16 residues long. Full variable domain (missing parts from reference TRBV14 and TRBJ2-3): EAGVTQFPSHSVIEKGQTVTLRCDPISGHDNLYWYRRVMGKEIKFLLHFVKESKQDESGMPNNRFLAERTGGTYSTLKVQPAELEDSGVYFCASSQVLQGFPDTQYFGPGTRLTVL.